This TCR beta chain was sequenced for a study of T cell repertoires in cytomegalovirus infection. This clonotype was detected many times. TCRdb redid the calling of the reads with MiXCR, one entry per CDR3 protein. There are hundreds of thousands of distinct CDR3 sequences in the sample; about 11% occur only once, and roughly 10% lies in the top ten. The V gene's germline CDR1 is MNHNS and CDR2 SASEGT. The CDR3 has 15 amino acids. Trimming pared 3 bases from V and 4 bases from J, leaving 15 bases between. The sequencing sample was made of PBMCs. This clonotype originated in a human donor in good health (CMV status not recorded). Some clones in this sample may be carry-over from other donors' samples. The rearrangement uses TRBV6-1 and TRBJ1-2, with D perhaps matching TRBD1 (6 bases). CDR3 nucleotide sequence: TGTGCCAGCAGTGAGAGCCGGACAGTCATCTATGGCTACACCTTC. It is translated as CASSESRTVIYGYTF.